This section outlines one T cell receptor (beta chain) sequence together with its context. This specimen belongs to a study of brain T cells in children with intractable seizures. Only in-frame clones appear in the TCRdb table, and some are missing; sequencing was by immunoSEQ multiplex PCR. The sample has about 340,000 clones, over 90% seen once; the top ten hold roughly 5.7%. Specified time point: blood from clinic visit 5 months post-surgery; TSC patient then seizure free. Only cases whose brain tissue showed the highest T cell transcript signatures were sequenced. Before surgery, patients took at least one anti-epileptic drug. Germline-derived CDR1 and CDR2 are LGHDT and YNNKEL (reference sequence). The CDR3 length is 21 residues. J lost 6 bases, V lost 0 bases, and 17 bases had no gene match.

The source of this sequence is a boy under two years old with tuberous sclerosis and intractable seizures. Here the sequenced sample was peripheral blood, taken 4 to 5 months after surgery. This chain uses TRBV3-1 (or the pseudogene TRBV3-2) with TRBJ2-1; 13 nucleotides align to TRBD2. The CDR3 spells CASSQERVRTSGRATGNEQFF. The DNA of the CDR3 is TGTGCCAGCAGCCAAGAACGAGTTCGTACTAGCGGGAGGGCAACGGGCAATGAGCAGTTCTTC.